This T cell receptor (beta chain) comes out of a study of chemoradiotherapy in HPV16-positive cancers. With 5 bases clipped from V and 3 bases from J, the junction kept 7 bases outside the gene matches. Germline lookup yields CDR1 SGHVS and CDR2 FQNEAQ. There are 14 residues in the CDR3. Libraries were prepared by immunoSEQ multiplex PCR; TCRdb keeps only in-frame clonotypes and omits some of them. The sample holds about 5,800 clones; about 86% are singletons and the top ten take around 27%. Repertoires were sampled repeatedly during chemoradiotherapy. The table lists this clone with a few counts. Its target is unknown. Overall study results and limits: During treatment, candidate HPV-specific clones and E7-related motifs expanded in tumor. Only two HPV16-positive patients supplied the functional HPV-specificity definition.

Sample: blood, taken from a patient who underwent chemoradiotherapy. This TCR was sampled from a human donor with HPV-associated anogenital cancer. J is TRBJ2-7 and V is TRBV7-8, with 7 bases aligning to TRBD2. In nucleotides, the CDR3 is TGTGCCAGCAGCACCCGGGAGGAGGACTACGAGCAGTACTTC. As protein: CASSTREEDYEQYF.